These 15 T cell receptor beta chains share one sample of origin, sequenced in a study of T cells after yellow fever vaccination. Via MiXCR, TCRdb re-called the 5' RACE reads, giving one row per CDR3 protein. The top ten hold roughly 3% of the sample, which has about 320,000 distinct CDR3 sequences, roughly an eighth seen once. The sequencing used CD4+ T cells sorted from PBMCs, collected 15 days after the yellow fever booster vaccination. The receptor set was obtained from a man younger than 30 who received the YFV17D yellow fever vaccine.

This clonotype was observed a handful of times. The chain has TRBV15 and TRBJ2-4, with D perhaps matching TRBD1 or TRBD2 (5 bases each). The CDR3 extends over 15 amino acids. Germline V lookup: CDR1 LNHNV, CDR2 YYDKDF (reference sequence). V lost 0 bases and J lost 7, with 13 bases in between. The CDR3 nucleotides are TGTGCCACCAGCAGAGATCGTAGGGACGGGAACATTCAGTACTTC. Its protein product is CATSRDRRDGNIQYF.

There are a few counts of this clonotype. The rearrangement links TRBV7-2 to TRBJ1-5, with a tentative D call TRBD1 (6 bases). V gave up 4 bases and J gave up 7 bases, with 17 bases separating them. Germline CDR1 SGHTA, CDR2 FQGNSA. This CDR3 has 15 residues. The CDR3 bases are TGTGCCAGCAGCTCGAACAGGGAAGAGGGACAGCCCCAGCATTTT. This translates into CASSSNREEGQPQHF. Full variable domain (outside the CDR3, taken from reference TRBV7-2 and TRBJ1-5): GAGVSQSPSNKVTEKGKDVELRCDPISGHTALYWYRQSLGQGLEFLIYFQGNSAPDKSGLPSDRFSAERTGGSVSTLTIQRTQQEDSAVYLCASSSNREEGQPQHFGDGTRLSIL.

There are a few counts of this clonotype. This chain joins TRBV7-8 and TRBJ2-3, with D possibly TRBD1 on 6 matching bases. Deletions cut 5 bases from V and 2 bases from J, with 8 bases between. Germline lookup yields CDR1 SGHVS and CDR2 FQNEAQ. The CDR3 spans 13 residues. The CDR3 DNA reads as TGTGCCAGCAGCCGGACAGACACAGATACGCAGTATTTT. Its protein is CASSRTDTDTQYF.

The V gene is TRBV5-1, the J gene TRBJ2-4; TRBD1 or TRBD2 may be the D gene (6 bases each). The CDR3 has 13 residues. From germline, CDR1 is SGHRS and CDR2 YFSETQ. V was trimmed by 6 bases and J by 12 bases, leaving 19 bases between them. The CDR3 DNA reads TGCGCCAGCAACCCCGGGGGCGGTGGTGATCAGTACTTC. Residues: CASNPGGGGDQYF.

This clonotype was detected only a few times. This chain connects TRBV20-1 to TRBJ2-3; the match to TRBD1 covers 8 bases. Trimming at V came to 6 bases and at J to 0 bases, leaving 8 bases not matched to a gene. CDR3 length equals 15 residues. Germline values: CDR1 DFQATT, CDR2 SNEGSKA (reference sequence). CDR3 in DNA: TGCAGTGCCCAGGGGGCACGGGGTAGCACAGATACGCAGTATTTT. It specifies CSAQGARGSTDTQYF.

This clonotype was detected ten times or more. This chain links TRBV9 with TRBJ2-5, with D possibly matching TRBD1 (6 bases). The CDR3 has 13 residues. Trimming shortened V by 5 bases and J by 2 bases, and 10 bases separated the two germline ends. The germline V gene has CDR1 SGDLS and CDR2 YYNGEE. CDR3: CASSVGQQETQYF. DNA for the CDR3: TGTGCCAGCAGTGTCGGACAGCAAGAGACCCAGTACTTC.

The chain joins TRBV18 to TRBJ1-3; 7 positions match TRBD1. CDR1 is KGHSH, CDR2 LQKENI, per germline. V shed 4 bases, J shed 2 bases, and the junction held 14 bases outside the gene matches. This CDR3 is 18 amino acids long. The CDR3 sequence: CASSRTGPATGAGNTIYF. CDR3 in DNA: TGTGCCAGCTCACGAACCGGACCCGCCACAGGGGCTGGAAACACCATATATTTT.

The chain carries TRBV4-3 and TRBJ1-4, with D unresolved. V lost 1 base and J 8 bases, leaving 17 bases between the germline ends. Germline-derived CDR1 and CDR2 are LGHNA and YSLEER. The CDR3 runs to 16 residues. The CDR3 DNA follows: TGCGCCAGCAGCCAAGTGAGAGAGGGCTGGGGAGAAAAACTGTTTTTT. Translating it yields CASSQVREGWGEKLFF.

This clonotype was seen many times. The genes are TRBV29-1 and TRBJ2-5, with 8 bases lining up with TRBD1. The germline V gene encodes CDR1 SQVTM and CDR2 ANQGSEA. The CDR3 is 12 residues long. Trimming removed 6 bases from V and 6 bases from J; junction bases left unmatched: 6. The CDR3 protein is CSVLDRVKTQYF. The CDR3 region has the DNA TGCAGCGTGCTGGACAGGGTAAAGACCCAGTACTTC. Combining the CDR3 with reference TRBV29-1 and TRBJ2-5 gives the whole variable domain SAVISQKPSRDICQRGTSLTIQCQVDSQVTMMFWYRQQPGQSLTLIATANQGSEATYESGFVIDKFPISRPNLTFSTLTVSNMSPEDSSIYLCSVLDRVKTQYFGPGTRLLVL.

The chain combines TRBV6-2 or TRBV6-3 with TRBJ1-1; no clear D gene. Trimming left V 0 bases short and J 6 bases short, with 5 bases between. CDR1 MNHEY and CDR2 SVGEGT come from the germline V gene. This CDR3 is 12 amino acids long. The CDR3 spells CASSYSGSEAFF. In DNA, the CDR3 is TGTGCCAGCAGTTACTCGGGCTCTGAAGCTTTCTTT.

This clonotype was found a few times. The chain's CDR3 is CASSLGAGNGYTF. CDR3 bases: TGTGCCAGCAGCTTAGGGGCCGGTAATGGCTACACCTTC. This sequence joins TRBV7-9 and TRBJ1-2; unclear D gene. Germline V gene lookup returns CDR1 SEHNR and CDR2 FQNEAQ (reference sequence). Between the trimmed V and J ends, which lost 1 base and 6 bases, there was a span of 9 bases. The CDR3 runs 13 residues.

The CDR3 bases are TGTGCCAGCAGCTGGGGACAGGGGGTTGGTGAGCAGTTCTTC. Amino acid sequence: CASSWGQGVGEQFF. The chain carries TRBV7-9 and TRBJ2-1, with TRBD1 matching 11 bases. V trimming: 4 bases; J trimming: 9 bases; junction bases outside the gene matches: 5. This CDR3 contains 14 residues. Germline V gene lookup returns CDR1 SEHNR and CDR2 FQNEAQ (reference sequence).

V and J are TRBV5-4 and TRBJ2-3, with 12 bases lining up with TRBD2. This CDR3 has 16 residues. Germline V gene sequence: CDR1 SGHNT, CDR2 YYREEE (reference sequence). The trim removed 0 bases at V and 6 bases at J, leaving 5 bases unmatched. The CDR3 region is CASSLGLAGARDTQYF. The CDR3 DNA reads as TGTGCCAGCAGCTTGGGACTAGCGGGGGCCAGGGATACGCAGTATTTT.

This clonotype was counted between two and nine times. The V and J genes are TRBV10-3 and TRBJ2-7; 10 positions match TRBD2. The germline CDR1 and CDR2 sequences are ENHRY and SYGVKD. CDR3 length: 14 residues. The V and J ends lost 4 bases and 2 bases, in that order; junction bases with no gene match: 2. The CDR3 region is CAISGTSGTYEQYF. CDR3 in DNA: TGTGCCATCAGTGGGACTAGCGGAACCTACGAGCAGTACTTC.

The rearrangement joins TRBV18 to TRBJ2-3; D perhaps matches TRBD2 (5 bases). Trimming pared 2 bases from V and 0 bases from J, leaving 9 bases between. Germline values: CDR1 KGHSH, CDR2 LQKENI. This CDR3 contains 15 residues. CDR3 coding DNA: TGTGCCAGCTCACCAAGGAGAGGGAGCACAGATACGCAGTATTTT. It yields the protein CASSPRRGSTDTQYF.